This passage covers 20 T cell receptor beta chains from one sample sequenced in a study of T cell repertoires in cytomegalovirus infection. TCRdb itself ran the reads through MiXCR, one entry per CDR3 protein. The top ten hold more than 13% of the sample, which has 200,000 to 300,000 distinct CDR3 sequences, 9.1% seen once. The sample comprised PBMCs. The receptors stem from a human donor in good health (CMV status not recorded). Some clones in this sample may be carry-over from other donors' samples.

This clonotype came up a few times. The V and J genes are TRBV20-1 and TRBJ1-1; 7 positions agree with TRBD1. Germline trimming cut 6 bases from V and 1 base from J; bases unmatched to any gene: 8. CDR1 is DFQATT and CDR2 is SNEGSKA in the germline V gene (reference sequence). CDR3 length equals 14 residues. This CDR3 reads CSARGEGANTEAFF. CDR3 bases: TGCAGTGCCCGGGGTGAGGGGGCGAACACTGAAGCTTTCTTT.

This clonotype has at least ten counts. The J gene is TRBJ1-5, the V gene TRBV7-8; D call uncertain. Germline CDR1 is SGHVS and CDR2 is FQNEAQ. The V end was cut by 5 bases, the J end by 4 bases, with 9 bases between. The CDR3 is made up of 13 amino acids. The CDR3, as DNA: TGTGCCAGCAGCGGTCCAGGTAATCAGCCCCAGCATTTT. Amino acids: CASSGPGNQPQHF.

This clonotype has a count of ten or more. The chain has TRBV7-9 and TRBJ2-7; D not resolved. CDR1 SEHNR and CDR2 FQNEAQ come from the germline V gene (reference sequence). The CDR3 has 13 residues. V lost 1 base and J lost 3, with 7 bases in between. CDR3 protein: CASSLDGDYEQYF. In DNA form, the CDR3 reads TGTGCCAGCAGCTTAGACGGAGACTACGAGCAGTACTTC.

This clonotype has ten or more counts. The rearrangement links TRBV7-3 to TRBJ1-1; tentatively, D is TRBD1 (5 bases). The CDR3 has 14 residues. Germline CDR1 is SGHTA and CDR2 is FQGTGA. Between the trimmed V and J ends, which lost 2 bases and 5 bases, there was a span of 12 bases. CDR3 DNA: TGTGCCAGCAGCTTACAGGCAGGGAGGACTGAAGCTTTCTTT. Amino acid sequence: CASSLQAGRTEAFF.

This clonotype has a count of ten or more. The CDR3: CASTNERRVVWSQTQYF. CDR3 sequence (DNA): TGTGCCAGCACCAACGAGCGACGGGTGGTCTGGTCTCAGACCCAGTACTTC. The chain combines TRBV7-2 with TRBJ2-5; no clear D gene. With 7 bases removed from V and 6 bases from J, the gap between germline ends came to 27 bases. Germline V gene data show CDR1 as SGHTA and CDR2 as FQGNSA. The CDR3 length is 17 residues.

This clonotype was picked up many times. The rearrangement links TRBV20-1 to TRBJ2-7; 8 positions match TRBD2. Trimming cost V 3 bases and J 3 bases; bases outside gene matches: 4. CDR1 and CDR2 (germline): DFQATT, SNEGSKA (reference sequence). The CDR3 loop spans 13 amino acids. CDR3 sequence (DNA): TGCAGTGCTAGTCAACTAGCGGACTACGAGCAGTACTTC. It is translated as CSASQLADYEQYF.

This clonotype was seen more than once but under ten times. The chain has TRBV30 and TRBJ2-7; D gene ambiguous. Trimming removed 0 bases at V and 7 bases at J, with 7 bases between. The CDR3 covers 11 residues. Germline V CDR1 and CDR2: GTSNPN, SVGIG (reference sequence). The CDR3 DNA is TGTGCCTGGAGTGTACATCAAGAGCAGTACTTC. Amino acids: CAWSVHQEQYF.

The rearrangement joins TRBV28 to TRBJ2-1; 12 nucleotides line up with TRBD2. The germline V gene has CDR1 MDHEN and CDR2 SYDVKM. The CDR3 runs 16 residues. V shed 5 bases and J 10 bases; nucleotides not matched to a gene: 12. The DNA of the CDR3 is TGTGCCAGCAGTAAGGGAGGACTAGCGGGATTGGGGGAGCAGTTCTTC. Translation: CASSKGGLAGLGEQFF.

This clonotype has ten or more counts. The genes are TRBV7-8 and TRBJ2-5, with 14 bases lining up with TRBD2. Germline-derived CDR1 and CDR2 are SGHVS and FQNEAQ. The CDR3 has 17 residues. V dropped 5 bases and J dropped 5; count of bases not matched to a gene: 10. The CDR3 sequence: CASSNGLAGGGRETQYF. The CDR3, as DNA: TGTGCCAGCAGCAACGGACTAGCGGGAGGAGGCCGGGAGACCCAGTACTTC.

Many counts were recorded for this clonotype. This chain connects TRBV7-9 to TRBJ2-7; possible D gene TRBD1, 6 bases. V was cut by 5 bases and J by 0 bases, with 14 bases left in between. The germline CDR1 and CDR2 sequences are SEHNR and FQNEAQ (reference sequence). The CDR3 loop spans 15 amino acids. Here the CDR3 reads CASSPTGPSSYEQYF. The DNA for the CDR3 is TGTGCCAGCAGCCCGACAGGACCAAGCTCCTACGAGCAGTACTTC.

This clonotype was detected ten times or more. This chain joins TRBV11-2 and TRBJ1-2, with D possibly being TRBD1 (5 bases). Between the trimmed V and J ends, which lost 0 bases and 4 bases, there was a span of 15 bases. CDR1 and CDR2 from the germline V gene are SGHAT and FQNNGV. The CDR3 is 16 residues long. The DNA for the CDR3 is TGTGCCAGCAGCTTAGATTCTTGGGGCGCCGGCTATGGCTACACCTTC. This translates into CASSLDSWGAGYGYTF.

A word on this clonotype: Relative to the germline gene, one junction end is altered; a read error may explain this. The genes are TRBV3-1 and TRBJ2-2, with D perhaps being TRBD1 or TRBD2 (6 bases each). Germline V gene data show CDR1 as LGHDT and CDR2 as YNNKEL (reference sequence). The CDR3 covers 14 residues. DNA of the CDR3: TGTGCCAGCAGCCTCCGGACAGACACCGGGGGGCTGTTTTTT. It translates to CASSLRTDTGGLFF. The whole variable domain, remainder taken from reference TRBV3-1 and TRBJ2-2, is DTAVSQTPKYLVTQMGNDKSIKCEQNLGHDTMYWYKQDSKKFLKIMFSYNNKELIINETVPNRFSPKSPDKAHLNLHINSLELGDSAVYFCASSLRTDTGGLFFGEGSRLTVL.

This clonotype was observed many times. The rearrangement joins TRBV30 to TRBJ2-1, with D maybe TRBD2 (5 bases). CDR3 size: 12 residues. V shed 3 bases and J shed 9 bases, with 12 bases lying between them. The germline gives CDR1 GTSNPN, CDR2 SVGIG (reference sequence). The CDR3 DNA reads as TGTGCCTGGAGAAAAACTAGTATTGAGCAGTTCTTC. Amino acids: CAWRKTSIEQFF.

This clonotype has ten or more counts. The chain has TRBV28 and TRBJ1-1, with 7 bases that match TRBD1. CDR1 MDHEN and CDR2 SYDVKM come from the germline V gene. J lost 3 bases, V lost 4 bases, and 8 bases had no gene match. There are 15 residues in the CDR3. CDR3 protein: CASSSLQGWDTEAFF. CDR3 coding DNA: TGTGCCAGCAGTTCCCTACAGGGGTGGGACACTGAAGCTTTCTTT.

This clonotype occurred a few times. V gene TRBV30 combines with J gene TRBJ2-7; unclear D gene. The germline V gene encodes CDR1 GTSNPN and CDR2 SVGIG (reference sequence). The germline V and J ends were trimmed by 7 bases and 0 bases, with 13 bases remaining between them. This CDR3 has 13 amino acids. The CDR3 loop is CAFQRGSSYEQYF. DNA for the CDR3: TGTGCCTTTCAAAGAGGAAGCTCCTACGAGCAGTACTTC. Full variable domain (remainder filled in from reference TRBV30 and TRBJ2-7): SQTIHQWPATLVQPVGSPLSLECTVEGTSNPNLYWYRQAAGRGLQLLFYSVGIGQISSEVPQNLSASRPQDRQFILSSKKLLLSDSGFYLCAFQRGSSYEQYFGPGTRLTVT.

This clonotype came up many times. The rearrangement uses TRBV19 and TRBJ1-2, with D possibly being TRBD1 (6 bases). The V and J ends lost 8 bases and 1 base respectively, with 23 bases between them. There are 17 residues in the CDR3. Germline CDR1 and CDR2: LNHDA and SQIVND (reference sequence). The CDR3 sequence is CASLGGTTTGLNYGYTF. As DNA, the CDR3 is TGTGCCAGTCTTGGCGGGACAACAACGGGCCTTAACTATGGCTACACCTTC.

This clonotype was seen at least ten times. CDR3 in amino acids: CASSYSSSEPQLNTIYF. CDR3 sequence (DNA): TGTGCCAGCAGTTACTCGAGTTCTGAACCCCAGTTAAACACCATATATTTT. The V and J genes are TRBV6-5 and TRBJ1-3; D unclear. The CDR3 runs to 17 residues. Between the trimmed V and J ends, which lost 0 bases and 6 bases, there was a span of 18 bases. The germline CDR1 and CDR2 sequences are MNHEY and SVGAGI.

This clonotype was picked up many times. The chain links TRBV10-3 to TRBJ1-6, with 8 bases aligning to TRBD1. CDR3 length: 14 residues. V lost 6 bases and J lost 7; bases outside the gene matches: 5. Per the germline V gene, CDR1 is ENHRY and CDR2 is SYGVKD. CDR3 sequence reads: CAIRGGQVNSPLHF. CDR3 DNA: TGTGCCATCAGGGGGGGACAGGTCAATTCACCCCTCCACTTT.

This chain joins TRBV7-8 and TRBJ2-5, with D perhaps TRBD1 or TRBD2 (6 bases each). Germline V gene data show CDR1 as SGHVS and CDR2 as FQNEAQ. CDR3 length equals 15 residues. The ends were cut back, 1 base at V and 7 bases at J, with 16 bases in the middle. CDR3 sequence reads: CASSLEGGFEGTQYF. Written as DNA, the CDR3 is TGTGCCAGCAGCTTAGAGGGGGGCTTTGAGGGGACCCAGTACTTC.

There are many counts of this clonotype. This chain links TRBV7-3 with TRBJ1-6; D remains unclear. The V end lost 6 bases, the J end lost 9 bases, and 18 bases lay between the germline ends. This CDR3 is 15 amino acids long. CDR1 and CDR2 from the germline V gene are SGHTA and FQGTGA. For the CDR3, the DNA is TGTGCCAGCAGGCTTAGTGAGGGCATCGGTTCACCCCTCCACTTT. It yields the protein CASRLSEGIGSPLHF. Combining the CDR3 with reference TRBV7-3 and TRBJ1-6 gives the whole variable domain GAGVSQTPSNKVTEKGKYVELRCDPISGHTALYWYRQSLGQGPEFLIYFQGTGAADDSGLPNDRFFAVRPEGSVSTLKIQRTERGDSAVYLCASRLSEGIGSPLHFGNGTRLTVT.